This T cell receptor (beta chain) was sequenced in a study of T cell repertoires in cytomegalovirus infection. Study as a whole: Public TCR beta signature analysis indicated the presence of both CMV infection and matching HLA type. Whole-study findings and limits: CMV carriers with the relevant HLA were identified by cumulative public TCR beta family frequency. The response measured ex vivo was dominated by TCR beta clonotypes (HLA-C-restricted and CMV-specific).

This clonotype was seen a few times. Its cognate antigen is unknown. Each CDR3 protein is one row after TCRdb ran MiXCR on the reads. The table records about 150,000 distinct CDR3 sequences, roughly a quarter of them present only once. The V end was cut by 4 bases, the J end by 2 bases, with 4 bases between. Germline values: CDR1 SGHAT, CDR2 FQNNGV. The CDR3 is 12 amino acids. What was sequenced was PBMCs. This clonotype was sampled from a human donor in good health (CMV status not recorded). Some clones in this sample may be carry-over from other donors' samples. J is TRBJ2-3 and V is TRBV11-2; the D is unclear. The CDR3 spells CASSYITDTQYF. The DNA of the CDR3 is TGTGCCAGCAGCTATATCACAGATACGCAGTATTTT.